The rows below give T cell receptor beta chains drawn from one sample of a study of neurological immune-mediated disorders. TCRdb re-called the 5' RACE reads through MiXCR, storing one row per CDR3 protein. Of about 36,000 distinct CDR3 sequences in the sample, 11% are singletons; the top ten hold around 4%. Sequencing was carried out using PBMCs. Receptors originate from a man aged 60 to 69 with HTLV-1-associated myelopathy (HAM/TSP). CDR3s include the opening cysteine and the closing phenylalanine or tryptophan. D genes are given only for firm matches. The size entry is marked missing in some rows and otherwise reads once, few, many or a size class.

j_call clone_size d_call cdr3_length v_call cdr3_aa cdr3_nt
TRBJ1-2 NA NA 15 TRBV5-1 CASSPIGCHGYGYTF TGCGCCAGCAGCCCCATAGGGTGCCACGGCTATGGCTACACCTTC
TRBJ1-4 many NA 12 TRBV20-1 CSASGAEEKLFF TGCAGTGCTAGTGGGGCTGAGGAAAAACTGTTTTTT
TRBJ1-2 many TRBD1 18 TRBV6-4 CASSAAYRGRGSFYGYTF TGTGCCAGCAGTGCTGCCTACAGGGGGCGCGGGTCCTTCTATGGCTACACCTTC
TRBJ1-4 many TRBD1 14 TRBV5-1 CASSYSGTGEKLFF TGCGCCAGCAGCTATTCCGGGACAGGTGAAAAACTGTTTTTT
TRBJ1-1 many NA 15 TRBV5-1 CASSFTGTARTEAFF TGCGCCAGCAGCTTTACAGGGACTGCCCGGACTGAAGCTTTCTTT
TRBJ1-2 many TRBD1 14 TRBV5-1 CASSPDRGIHGYTF TGCGCCAGCAGCCCGGACAGGGGGATCCATGGCTACACCTTC
TRBJ2-5 many TRBD2 14 TRBV5-1 CASSLPSGRETQYF TGCGCCAGCAGCTTGCCCAGCGGGAGGGAGACCCAGTACTTC
TRBJ1-1 many NA 11 TRBV7-2 CASSLLVEAFF TGTGCCAGCAGCTTACTGGTTGAAGCTTTCTTT
TRBJ2-6 many NA 15 TRBV9 CASTIGGAGANVLTF TGTGCCAGCACCATAGGGGGGGCGGGGGCCAACGTCCTGACTTTC
TRBJ1-1 many NA 14 TRBV10-3 CAISDGRKNTEAFF TGTGCCATCAGTGATGGACGGAAGAACACTGAAGCTTTCTTT
TRBJ2-3 many TRBD2 14 TRBV20-1 CSAEGLYGTDTQYF TGCAGTGCTGAGGGACTATACGGCACAGATACGCAGTATTTT
TRBJ2-1 many NA 11 TRBV7-3 CASSLNNEQFF TGTGCCAGCAGCCTAAACAATGAGCAGTTCTTC
TRBJ2-7 many TRBD2 15 TRBV19 CASSIEAGPSYEQYF TGTGCCAGTAGTATCGAAGCGGGGCCCTCCTACGAGCAGTACTTC
TRBJ2-2 NA TRBD2 18 TRBV19 CASSIEGLAGGPSGELFF TGTGCCAGTAGTATAGAGGGACTAGCGGGAGGGCCCTCTGGTGAGCTGTTTTTT
TRBJ2-7 many NA 13 TRBV21-1 CARLALASHEQYF TGTGCCCGCCTAGCGCTAGCGAGCCACGAGCAGTACTTC
TRBJ2-1 NA NA 16 TRBV2 CASTPLWFTINNEQFF TGTGCCAGTACCCCCCTGTGGTTTACAATCAACAATGAGCAGTTCTTC
TRBJ2-1 many TRBD2 22 TRBV4-1 CASSQESPLGTSGPSSYNEQFF TGCGCCAGCAGCCAAGAATCGCCCCTCGGGACTAGCGGACCAAGCTCCTACAATGAGCAGTTCTTC
TRBJ2-7 many TRBD2 16 TRBV19 CASSMTTGTSGYEQYF TGTGCCAGTAGTATGACGACCGGGACTAGCGGTTACGAGCAGTACTTC
TRBJ2-1 many NA 15 TRBV10-3 CAISDSQGRWNEQFF TGTGCCATCAGTGACTCGCAGGGCCGCTGGAATGAGCAGTTCTTC
TRBJ2-3 many TRBD2 16 TRBV5-1 CASSIGTSGSADTQYF TGCGCCAGCAGCATAGGGACTAGCGGGAGCGCAGATACGCAGTATTTT
TRBJ2-2 medium-sized NA 14 TRBV7-2 CASSKRRESGELFF TGTGCCAGCAGCAAGAGACGGGAGTCCGGGGAGCTGTTTTTT
TRBJ1-1 many NA 12 TRBV20-1 CSGMVGDTEAFF TGCAGCGGGATGGTCGGGGACACTGAAGCTTTCTTT
TRBJ2-7 many TRBD2 14 TRBV27 CASSSAGLGYEQYF TGTGCCAGCAGTTCCGCGGGACTAGGTTACGAGCAGTACTTC
TRBJ1-2 many NA 16 TRBV20-1 CSASDRLRGSEYGYTF TGCAGTGCTAGCGACAGGTTAAGGGGATCGGAATATGGCTACACCTTC
TRBJ1-5 many TRBD1 15 TRBV28 CASSLGQGAAQPQHF TGTGCCAGCAGTTTAGGACAGGGGGCGGCCCAGCCCCAGCATTTT
TRBJ2-3 many NA 15 TRBV5-1 CASSPTRKDGDTQYF TGCGCCAGCAGCCCAACTAGGAAGGACGGTGATACGCAGTATTTT
TRBJ2-7 many NA 14 TRBV7-3 CASSLTGGAYEQYF TGTGCCAGCAGCTTAACAGGGGGGGCCTACGAGCAGTACTTC
TRBJ2-4 many NA 15 TRBV11-2 CASSSSREAKNIQYF TGTGCCAGCAGCTCGAGCCGGGAGGCCAAAAACATTCAGTACTTC
TRBJ2-5 NA NA 18 TRBV28 CASSTDVGTENRQETQYF TGTGCCAGCAGCACTGACGTAGGGACGGAAAACCGACAAGAGACCCAGTACTTC
TRBJ2-7 many TRBD2 13 TRBV20-1 CSASSGSPYEQYF TGCAGTGCTAGTAGCGGGAGCCCCTACGAGCAGTACTTC
TRBJ2-7 many TRBD1 12 TRBV20-1 CSARQGTYEQYF TGCAGTGCGCGACAGGGGACCTACGAGCAGTACTTC
TRBJ1-3 many NA 14 TRBV20-1 CSARGGESGNTIYF TGCAGTGCTAGAGGGGGGGAATCTGGAAACACCATATATTTT
TRBJ2-7 many NA 11 TRBV6-5 CASSYKREQYF TGTGCCAGCAGTTACAAGCGGGAGCAGTACTTC